Below, 23 T cell receptor beta chains from the same sample are listed, as sequenced in a study of Tregs in tolerant kidney transplant recipients. TCRdb's copy holds only in-frame clones and misses some; the assay was immunoSEQ multiplex PCR. The sample lists about 100,000 clones, approximately 93% occurring once. The sequences come from CD4+ T cells from blood, collected before the transplant. The receptor set was obtained from a human donor who received a combined kidney and bone marrow transplant.

J is TRBJ1-2 and V is TRBV19, with D possibly being TRBD1 (6 bases). V lost 4 bases, J lost 4 bases, and 16 bases lay in between. Germline V gene lookup returns CDR1 LNHDA and CDR2 SQIVND (reference sequence). CDR3 length: 15 amino acids. The CDR3 sequence is CASSNTRTGLYGYTF. The CDR3 DNA is TGTGCCAGTAGTAATACGCGTACAGGGCTCTATGGCTACACCTTC.

The J gene is TRBJ1-1, the V gene TRBV5-1; 7 nucleotides line up with TRBD1. The J segment lost 5 bases and the V segment lost 4 bases, leaving 8 bases of the junction unmatched. Germline V lookup: CDR1 SGHRS, CDR2 YFSETQ. CDR3 length equals 14 residues. As DNA, the CDR3 is TGCGCCAGCAGCCTTTTCACAGGGGCAACTGAAGCTTTCTTT. Protein product: CASSLFTGATEAFF.

The V call is TRBV19, the J call TRBJ1-2; 9 bases match TRBD1. The CDR3 spans 16 residues. The V gene end was trimmed by 6 bases and the J gene end by 0 bases; junction bases not matched to a gene: 8. Germline CDR1 and CDR2: LNHDA and SQIVND (reference sequence). The chain's CDR3 is CASSRPGTGSNYGYTF. The CDR3 DNA reads TGTGCCAGTAGCCGCCCCGGGACAGGGTCTAACTATGGCTACACCTTC.

The chain employs TRBV4-2 and TRBJ1-4; 7 positions agree with TRBD1. Germline lookup yields CDR1 LGHNA and CDR2 YNFKEQ. With V trimmed by 1 base and J by 7 bases, 6 bases remained unmatched. The CDR3 sequence is 15 residues long. CDR3 nucleotides: TGTGCCAGCAGCCAAGCGCACAGGGGTGGTGAAAAACTGTTTTTT. The encoded protein is CASSQAHRGGEKLFF.

This clone has only one observation. CDR3 region: CASSERASGGYEQYF. CDR3 bases: TGTGCCAGCAGTGAAAGGGCTAGCGGGGGGTACGAGCAGTACTTC. The V gene is TRBV2, the J gene TRBJ2-7; 11 nucleotides line up with TRBD2. V shed 2 bases, J shed 4 bases, and the junction held 4 bases outside the gene matches. The CDR3 totals 15 residues. Germline-derived CDR1 and CDR2 are SNHLY and FYNNEI.

The V call is TRBV15, the J call TRBJ2-1; unclear D gene. Looked up from germline, CDR1 is LNHNV and CDR2 is YYDKDF (reference sequence). CDR3 length equals 14 residues. V lost 1 base and J 7 bases, leaving 11 bases between the germline ends. The CDR3 is CATSRGLAWNEQFF. The CDR3 DNA reads TGTGCCACCAGCAGAGGACTTGCGTGGAATGAGCAGTTCTTC. Full variable domain (missing parts from reference TRBV15 and TRBJ2-1): DAMVIQNPRYQVTQFGKPVTLSCSQTLNHNVMYWYQQKSSQAPKLLFHYYDKDFNNEADTPDNFQSRRPNTSFCFLDIRSPGLGDTAMYLCATSRGLAWNEQFFGPGTRLTVL.

The V gene is TRBV7-2, the J gene TRBJ2-1, with TRBD2 matching 7 bases. Germline CDR1 reads SGHTA; CDR2 reads FQGNSA. The J segment lost 3 bases and the V segment lost 1 base, leaving 3 bases of the junction unmatched. This CDR3 spans 15 amino acids. The chain's CDR3 is CASSLDGRSYNEQFF. DNA of the CDR3: TGTGCCAGCAGCTTAGACGGGAGGAGCTACAATGAGCAGTTCTTC.

The chain carries TRBV11-3 and TRBJ2-7; D might be TRBD2 (5 bases). V was cut by 1 base and J by 5 bases, with 9 bases left in between. The germline gives CDR1 SGHNT, CDR2 YENEEA. The CDR3 covers 13 residues. The CDR3 sequence: CASSLVWGDEQYF. DNA for the CDR3: TGTGCCAGCAGCTTAGTATGGGGAGACGAGCAGTACTTC.

The genes are TRBV7-2 and TRBJ1-2; perhaps TRBD1 as D (5 bases). Germline lookup yields CDR1 SGHTA and CDR2 FQGNSA. CDR3 length: 13 residues. With 5 bases removed from V and 4 bases from J, the gap between germline ends came to 11 bases. The CDR3 DNA reads as TGTGCCAGCAGCGTCAGGGACTTCTATGGCTACACCTTC. It yields the protein CASSVRDFYGYTF.

The chain has TRBV27 and TRBJ2-4, with unresolved D. V lost 8 bases and J lost 6, with 14 bases in between. The CDR3 runs to 13 residues. The germline V gene has CDR1 MNHEY and CDR2 SMNVEV (reference sequence). CDR3 bases: TGTGCCAGCGGCCCAGGATACAGAAACATTCAGTACTTC. Amino acid sequence: CASGPGYRNIQYF.

CDR3 residues: CASSFTARGSTEAFF. The DNA for the CDR3 is TGCGCCAGCAGCTTTACAGCAAGGGGTAGCACTGAAGCTTTCTTT. The V call is TRBV5-1, the J call TRBJ1-1; D is perhaps TRBD1 (5 bases). V lost 2 bases, J lost 4 bases, and 15 bases lay in between. The CDR3 has 15 residues. The germline V gene has CDR1 SGHRS and CDR2 YFSETQ.

The chain carries TRBV10-1 and TRBJ2-7; 11 nucleotides align to TRBD1. The J segment lost 2 bases and the V segment lost 10 bases, leaving 4 bases of the junction unmatched. CDR3 length: 13 residues. Germline V gives CDR1 WNHNN, CDR2 SYGVQD (reference sequence). CDR3: CATRTGGPYEQYF. For the CDR3, the DNA is TGCGCCACCAGGACAGGGGGCCCCTACGAGCAGTACTTC.

CDR3: CSGTPGQVNTEAFF. Written as DNA, the CDR3 is TGCAGCGGTACACCGGGACAAGTTAACACTGAAGCTTTCTTT. The chain joins TRBV29-1 to TRBJ1-1; a possible D gene is TRBD1 (6 bases). The ends were cut back, 7 bases at V and 2 bases at J, with 17 bases in the middle. The CDR3 has 14 residues. Per germline, CDR1 SQVTM and CDR2 ANQGSEA.

V is TRBV5-4 and J is TRBJ2-7, with TRBD1 identical over 9 bases. The germline CDR1 and CDR2 sequences are SGHNT and YYREEE (reference sequence). This CDR3 is 16 amino acids long. After removal of 4 bases from V and 5 bases from J, the junction contained 13 bases not matched to a gene. The CDR3 protein is CASSEVGRDRVDEQYF. In nucleotides, the CDR3 is TGTGCCAGCAGCGAAGTCGGCCGGGACAGGGTGGACGAGCAGTACTTC.

This clone came up once. The chain links TRBV6-5 to TRBJ2-1; the D gene is possibly TRBD2 (6 bases). Germline values: CDR1 MNHEY, CDR2 SVGAGI. This CDR3 spans 13 amino acids. With 10 bases removed from V and 2 bases from J, the gap between germline ends came to 12 bases. CDR3 protein: CATTRGPYNEQFF. DNA of the CDR3: TGTGCCACCACGCGGGGTCCCTACAATGAGCAGTTCTTC.

The table lists this clone with a count of one. Distinct nucleotide sequences in the sample also encode this CDR3. The gene calls are TRBV4-2 and TRBJ1-2; the match to TRBD1 covers 10 bases. J gave up 4 bases and V 3 bases, and 8 bases lay outside the gene matches. The CDR3 spans 16 residues. The V gene's germline CDR1 is LGHNA and CDR2 YNFKEQ. The CDR3 spells CASSHRGQGGSYGYTF. CDR3 DNA: TGTGCCAGCAGCCACCGCGGACAGGGGGGTAGCTATGGCTACACCTTC.

The chain is built from TRBV4-2 and TRBJ1-6, with 8 bases lining up with TRBD1. J lost 10 bases, V lost 4 bases, and 6 bases had no gene match. CDR3 length equals 14 residues. Germline CDR1 reads LGHNA; CDR2 reads YNFKEQ. The CDR3 DNA is TGTGCCAGCAGCCCAGGACAGGGCCTCTCACCCCTCCACTTT. Translating it yields CASSPGQGLSPLHF.

J is TRBJ2-7 and V is TRBV18; 10 nucleotides line up with TRBD2. This CDR3 region has 15 residues. The germline CDR1 and CDR2 sequences are KGHSH and LQKENI. The ends lost 5 bases at V and 3 bases at J; junction bases unmatched: 7. CDR3 loop: CASSAGLADNYEQYF. CDR3 nucleotides: TGTGCCAGCTCAGCCGGACTAGCGGATAACTACGAGCAGTACTTC.

The chain recombines TRBV19 with TRBJ1-1; D is perhaps TRBD1 (5 bases). CDR3 length: 12 amino acids. CDR1 is LNHDA, CDR2 SQIVND, per germline (reference sequence). V gave up 6 bases and J gave up 1 base, with 6 bases separating them. DNA for the CDR3: TGTGCCAGTAGCGGACAGAACACTGAAGCTTTCTTT. Translation: CASSGQNTEAFF.

The chain couples TRBV5-1 to TRBJ2-2; a possible D gene is TRBD1 (6 bases). Trimming shortened V by 4 bases and J by 3 bases, and 13 bases separated the two germline ends. The length of the CDR3 is 15 residues. In germline, CDR1 is SGHRS, CDR2 YFSETQ. The CDR3 DNA follows: TGCGCCAGCAGCCGGGACAACCCTTACACCGGGGAGCTGTTTTTT. Its translation: CASSRDNPYTGELFF. Filled out from reference TRBV5-1 and TRBJ2-2, the complete variable domain reads KAGVTQTPRYLIKTRGQQVTLSCSPISGHRSVSWYQQTPGQGLQFLFEYFSETQRNKGNFPGRFSGRQFSNSRSEMNVSTLELGDSALYLCASSRDNPYTGELFFGEGSRLTVL.

This chain links TRBV18 with TRBJ2-3; 8 bases line up with TRBD2. The CDR3 runs 19 residues. V was clipped by 3 bases and J by 0 bases; unmatched bases: 14. In germline, CDR1 is KGHSH, CDR2 LQKENI. The CDR3 bases are TGTGCCAGCTCACCGAAACTAGCGGAGAGAGCCACTAGCACAGATACGCAGTATTTT. Its protein is CASSPKLAERATSTDTQYF.

The chain combines TRBV7-9 with TRBJ1-2, with 7 nucleotides matching TRBD1. The CDR3 consists of 17 residues. Looked up from germline, CDR1 is SEHNR and CDR2 is FQNEAQ (reference sequence). V was pared by 2 bases and J by 2 bases, with 11 bases of the junction left unmatched. CDR3 in DNA: TGTGCCAGCAGCTTACGGGGGTCCAGGGGGATGAACTATGGCTACACCTTC. Amino acid sequence: CASSLRGSRGMNYGYTF.

The V gene is TRBV5-4, the J gene TRBJ2-4; 7 bases are shared with TRBD1. This CDR3 contains 16 residues. Losses at the gene ends were 4 bases for V and 1 base for J; bases not matched to a gene: 8. Looked up from germline, CDR1 is SGHNT and CDR2 is YYREEE (reference sequence). CDR3 DNA sequence: TGTGCCAGCAGCCCCGACAGGGTAGGGGCCAAAAACATTCAGTACTTC. Protein: CASSPDRVGAKNIQYF. Based on the CDR3 plus reference TRBV5-4 and TRBJ2-4, the full variable domain is ETGVTQSPTHLIKTRGQQVTLRCSSQSGHNTVSWYQQALGQGPQFIFQYYREEENGRGNFPPRFSGLQFPNYSSELNVNALELDDSALYLCASSPDRVGAKNIQYFGAGTRLSVL.